Each of the 31 T cell receptor beta chains below was sequenced from the same sample in a study of CDR3 diversity in severe acne. TCRdb passed the PCR reads through MiXCR, listing each CDR3 protein once. The sample carries more than 80,000 distinct CDR3 sequences, around 47% recorded once. Sequencing input: blood. The receptors here all came from a male donor with severe acne vulgaris.

Comments on this clonotype: A much larger clonotype is one base distant, so this may be a read error. The chain links TRBV2 to TRBJ1-1; D is ambiguous. The CDR3 is made up of 16 amino acids. From germline, CDR1 is SNHLY and CDR2 FYNNEI. Deletions cut 7 bases from V and 3 bases from J, with 21 bases between. The CDR3 DNA reads as TGTGCCAGCACCCCGAACCTGTGGCAAACGTACACTGAAGCTTTCTTT. Encoded protein: CASTPNLWQTYTEAFF.

J is TRBJ2-5 and V is TRBV2; D not certain. Germline V lookup: CDR1 SNHLY, CDR2 FYNNEI. Trimming removed 2 bases at V and 5 bases at J, with 21 bases between. The length of the CDR3 is 17 residues. The CDR3 region has the DNA TGTGCCAGCAGTGAAAGGTACCCGACCGAAACTGGGGAGACCCAGTACTTC. Translating gives CASSERYPTETGETQYF.

This chain connects TRBV6-5 to TRBJ1-6, with D uncertain. CDR3 length equals 17 residues. Per the germline V gene, CDR1 is MNHEY and CDR2 is SVGAGI. Trimming removed 1 base at V and 0 bases at J, with 10 bases between. The chain's CDR3 is CASSYLGQSSYNSPLHF. The DNA of the CDR3 is TGTGCCAGCAGTTACTTAGGGCAAAGCTCCTATAATTCACCCCTCCACTTT.

The count of this clonotype is one. This chain uses TRBV10-2 with TRBJ1-5; maybe TRBD1 (5 bases). Per the germline V gene, CDR1 is WSHSY and CDR2 is SAAADI. This CDR3 contains 17 residues. Between the trimmed V and J ends, which lost 0 bases and 1 base, there was a span of 13 bases. CDR3 sequence: CASSESIRGRSNQPQHF. DNA of the CDR3: TGCGCCAGCAGTGAGTCGATAAGGGGACGAAGCAATCAGCCCCAGCATTTT.

This sequence joins TRBV2 and TRBJ1-2, with 7 bases matching TRBD1. The CDR3 has 14 residues. Trimming cost V 5 bases and J 4 bases; bases outside gene matches: 7. Germline CDR1 is SNHLY and CDR2 is FYNNEI. The CDR3 DNA sequence: TGTGCCAGCAGTCAATACAGGGGAGGCTATGGCTACACCTTC. This sequence encodes CASSQYRGGYGYTF. The entire variable domain, with the rest obtained from reference TRBV2 and TRBJ1-2, is as follows: EPEVTQTPSHQVTQMGQEVILRCVPISNHLYFYWYRQILGQKVEFLVSFYNNEISEKSEIFDDQFSVERPDGSNFTLKIRSTKLEDSAMYFCASSQYRGGYGYTFGSGTRLTVV.

Concerning this clonotype: Germline is not matched at one junction end, which may reflect a read error. The genes are TRBV7-8 and TRBJ1-4; tentative D call: TRBD1 (6 bases). The CDR3 contains 16 residues. The germline gives CDR1 SGHVS, CDR2 FQNEAQ. This CDR3 is CASSLPHRAEDEKLFF. CDR3 DNA sequence: TGTGCCAGCAGCTTGCCCCACAGGGCCGAAGATGAGAAACTGTTTTTT.

This clonotype was picked up many times. V and J are TRBV20-1 and TRBJ2-7, with 7 bases that match TRBD2. Per germline, CDR1 DFQATT and CDR2 SNEGSKA (reference sequence). Trimming removed 7 bases from V and 3 bases from J; junction bases left unmatched: 9. The CDR3 totals 13 residues. The CDR3 sequence: CSGARASGYEQYF. The CDR3 DNA reads as TGCAGTGGGGCTAGGGCTAGCGGCTACGAGCAGTACTTC.

Concerning this clonotype itself: A single base separates this from a much larger clone, so it may be a read error. J is TRBJ1-1 and V is TRBV20-1; D is possibly TRBD1 (5 bases). The CDR3 covers 14 residues. Trimming took 3 bases from V and 5 from J, leaving 16 bases between them. The germline gives CDR1 DFQATT, CDR2 SNEGSKA (reference sequence). The CDR3 nucleotides are TGCAGTGCTAGCGACCGGCCGGGGGAAACTGAAGCTTTCTTT. Amino acid sequence: CSASDRPGETEAFF.

This chain uses TRBV7-9 with TRBJ1-1; 8 bases map to TRBD1. The V segment lost 5 bases and the J segment 6 bases; nucleotides outside the gene matches: 5. From germline, CDR1 is SEHNR and CDR2 FQNEAQ (reference sequence). The CDR3 runs to 13 residues. The CDR3 DNA reads as TGTGCCAGCAGCCGACCACAGGGGGCTGAAGCTTTCTTT. Protein: CASSRPQGAEAFF.

This clonotype has at least ten counts. The chain uses TRBV7-2 and TRBJ2-7; D may be TRBD2 (5 bases). Germline loops: CDR1 SGHTA, CDR2 FQGNSA. This CDR3 contains 14 residues. Trimming pared 3 bases from V and 3 bases from J, leaving 12 bases between. Here the CDR3 reads CASSLKSGHYEQYF. The CDR3 nucleotides read TGTGCCAGCAGCTTGAAGAGCGGCCACTACGAGCAGTACTTC. The full variable domain, with the rest looked up from reference TRBV7-2 and TRBJ2-7, is GAGVSQSPSNKVTEKGKDVELRCDPISGHTALYWYRQSLGQGLEFLIYFQGNSAPDKSGLPSDRFSAERTGGSVSTLTIQRTQQEDSAVYLCASSLKSGHYEQYFGPGTRLTVT.

This clonotype has only one observation. The rearrangement joins TRBV25-1 to TRBJ2-5, with D unclear. The CDR3 sequence is 13 residues long. Trimming removed 6 bases from V and 5 bases from J, with 13 bases in between. CDR1 and CDR2 (germline): MGHDK, SYGVNS. CDR3 in amino acids: CASSWHSSETQYF. In nucleotides, the CDR3 is TGTGCCAGCAGCTGGCATTCTTCGGAGACCCAGTACTTC.

Comments on this clonotype: It may be a read error: a sequence one base away is much more abundant. This chain connects TRBV11-2 to TRBJ2-6; 12 bases are shared with TRBD2. CDR3 length: 19 residues. Looked up from germline, CDR1 is SGHAT and CDR2 is FQNNGV. V was clipped by 5 bases and J by 0 bases; unmatched bases: 8. The DNA for the CDR3 is TGTGCCAGCAGCCCTGGACTAGCGGGAAGGGACTCTGGGGCCAACGTCCTGACTTTC. It codes for CASSPGLAGRDSGANVLTF.

V is TRBV20-1 and J is TRBJ1-1; D is perhaps TRBD1 (5 bases). Trimming left V 6 bases short and J 6 bases short, with 14 bases between. Germline loops: CDR1 DFQATT, CDR2 SNEGSKA (reference sequence). The CDR3 spans 12 residues. CDR3 amino acids: CSAEQENPEAFF. The CDR3 coding sequence is TGCAGTGCAGAACAGGAAAACCCTGAAGCTTTCTTT.

This clonotype was observed many times. This chain connects TRBV19 to TRBJ2-1; D gene ambiguous. Trimming cost V 8 bases and J 8 bases, with 10 bases left between them. Germline V lookup: CDR1 LNHDA, CDR2 SQIVND (reference sequence). The CDR3 spans 11 residues. CDR3 sequence reads: CASGNLDEQFF. The DNA of the CDR3 is TGTGCCAGTGGAAACCTCGATGAGCAGTTCTTC.

A word on this clonotype: Since a much larger clone is just one base distant, this may be a read error. This chain joins TRBV10-3 and TRBJ1-1, with D perhaps TRBD1 (5 bases). The CDR3 is 11 residues long. The germline V gene encodes CDR1 ENHRY and CDR2 SYGVKD. The CDR3 reads CTISESRGAFF. The CDR3 region has the DNA TGTACCATCAGTGAGTCGAGGGGAGCTTTCTTT.

The chain couples TRBV11-3 to TRBJ2-6, with D uncertain. Germline V gives CDR1 SGHNT, CDR2 YENEEA. This CDR3 has 13 amino acids. V was clipped by 5 bases and J by 6 bases, with 8 bases between them. The CDR3 DNA sequence: TGTGCCAGCAGCCATATCCAGGCCAACGTCCTGACTTTC. Encoded protein: CASSHIQANVLTF.

The chain is built from TRBV11-2 and TRBJ2-5; 16 bases match TRBD2. Per germline, CDR1 SGHAT and CDR2 FQNNGV. This CDR3 has 18 amino acids. V gave up 5 bases and J gave up 3 bases; unmatched junction bases: 9. CDR3 in DNA: TGTGCCAGCAGCCCGCACGGGACTAGCGGGAGGGGGGAAGAGACCCAGTACTTC. Translated, it gives CASSPHGTSGRGEETQYF.

This clonotype was detected only once. The rearrangement joins TRBV25-1 to TRBJ1-4; 7 nucleotides agree with TRBD1. The CDR3 spans 16 residues. The germline V gene has CDR1 MGHDK and CDR2 SYGVNS. The V gene end was trimmed by 5 bases and the J gene end by 8 bases; junction bases not matched to a gene: 14. CDR3: CASSFTGAWVSEKLFF. As DNA, the CDR3 is TGTGCCAGCAGTTTTACAGGGGCTTGGGTATCCGAAAAACTGTTTTTT. The full variable domain, its missing parts supplied by reference TRBV25-1 and TRBJ1-4, is EADIYQTPRYLVIGTGKKITLECSQTMGHDKMYWYQQDPGMELHLIHYSYGVNSTEKGDLSSESTVSRIRTEHFPLTLESARPSHTSQYLCASSFTGAWVSEKLFFGSGTQLSVL.

The chain recombines TRBV20-1 with TRBJ1-2, with 10 bases identical to TRBD1. V shed 6 bases, J shed 7 bases, and the junction held 5 bases outside the gene matches. This CDR3 contains 12 residues. Germline V gene data show CDR1 as DFQATT and CDR2 as SNEGSKA (reference sequence). CDR3 sequence reads: CSAGTGVVGYTF. CDR3 nucleotide sequence: TGCAGTGCCGGGACAGGGGTTGTTGGCTACACCTTC.

This clonotype came up once. A read error may produce the germline difference seen at one junction end. The CDR3 DNA is TGTGCCACCAGCTATAAGAGGGACACCGAAGCTTTCTTT. This translates into CATSYKRDTEAFF. The chain is built from TRBV24-1 and TRBJ1-1, with a weak D call TRBD1 (6 bases). This CDR3 spans 13 amino acids. Germline-derived CDR1 and CDR2 are KGHDR and SFDVKD.

V is TRBV6-4 and J is TRBJ2-2; D is uncertain. CDR1 is MRHNA and CDR2 is SNTAGT in the germline V gene. V dropped 0 bases and J dropped 2 bases, with 7 bases sitting between them. This CDR3 spans 15 amino acids. As DNA, the CDR3 is TGTGCCAGCAGTGACTCTTCAGATAACACCGGGGAGCTGTTTTTT. It yields the protein CASSDSSDNTGELFF.

The chain is built from TRBV7-9 and TRBJ1-1; the match to TRBD1 covers 7 bases. Trimming took 4 bases from V and 3 from J; bases not matched to a gene: 17. The CDR3 spans 18 residues. Germline loops: CDR1 SEHNR, CDR2 FQNEAQ (reference sequence). This chain's CDR3 is CASSSLRQGHYGYTEAFF. Written as DNA, the CDR3 is TGTGCCAGCAGCTCACTCAGACAGGGACACTATGGCTACACTGAAGCTTTCTTT.

There are many counts of this clonotype. The chain employs TRBV20-1 and TRBJ2-7; D is possibly TRBD1 (8 bases). V lost 4 bases to trimming and J lost 2 bases, with 21 bases between them. There are 16 residues in the CDR3. From germline, CDR1 is DFQATT and CDR2 SNEGSKA (reference sequence). The CDR3 loop reads CSATGENRGGTYEQYF. The CDR3 DNA is TGCAGTGCTACGGGGGAGAACAGGGGGGGCACCTACGAGCAGTACTTC.

This clonotype was detected many times. The V gene is TRBV20-1, the J gene TRBJ2-7; the match to TRBD2 covers 8 bases. Germline V gene data show CDR1 as DFQATT and CDR2 as SNEGSKA (reference sequence). The CDR3 is 13 residues long. V shed 7 bases, J shed 2 bases, and the junction held 7 bases outside the gene matches. CDR3 bases: TGCAGTGGAGTGGGTAGCGGGACCTACGAGCAGTACTTC. The encoded protein is CSGVGSGTYEQYF.

The chain uses TRBV6-5 and TRBJ1-4, with D unclear. CDR3 length: 13 amino acids. Germline CDR1 is MNHEY and CDR2 is SVGAGI. Trimming took 4 bases from V and 8 from J, leaving 11 bases between them. The CDR3 spells CASSSGLGEKLFF. DNA for the CDR3: TGTGCCAGCAGTTCCGGACTAGGGGAAAAACTGTTTTTT.

The V gene is TRBV10-3, the J gene TRBJ2-7, with D maybe TRBD1 (5 bases). The germline V and J ends were trimmed by 5 bases and 3 bases, with 17 bases remaining between them. The CDR3 has 15 residues. CDR1 ENHRY and CDR2 SYGVKD come from the germline V gene. CDR3 nucleotide sequence: TGTGCCATCAGTAACGACAGAGTGAACCTCTACGAGCAGTACTTC. This sequence encodes CAISNDRVNLYEQYF.

As for this clonotype: With a much larger clone just one base away, this may be a read error. V and J are TRBV12-3 or TRBV12-4 and TRBJ2-1; D might be TRBD1 (7 bases). The CDR3 loop spans 13 amino acids. The DNA for the CDR3 is TGTGCCAGCACCAGGGGGGAATACAGTGAGCAGTTCTTC. This encodes CASTRGEYSEQFF.

Only a few counts were recorded for this clonotype. This sequence joins TRBV7-2 and TRBJ1-4; 9 positions match TRBD1. The CDR3 runs to 14 residues. The germline CDR1 and CDR2 sequences are SGHTA and FQGNSA. Trimming at V came to 4 bases and at J to 7 bases, leaving 4 bases not matched to a gene. The CDR3, as DNA: TGTGCCAGCAGCTCGGGACAGGGAGTTGAAAAACTGTTTTTT. Protein product: CASSSGQGVEKLFF.

This clonotype has just one count. A junction end diverges from the germline sequence, so it may reflect a read error. The chain is built from TRBV9 and TRBJ2-2; TRBD2 matches at 12 bases. The CDR3 is made up of 17 amino acids. Germline-derived CDR1 and CDR2 are SGDLS and YYNGEE. Here the CDR3 reads CASSARTSGDYTGELSF. The DNA of the CDR3 is TGTGCCAGCAGCGCCCGGACTAGCGGGGACTACACCGGGGAGCTGTCTTTT.

The chain employs TRBV7-6 and TRBJ2-2, with D tentatively TRBD1 (6 bases). In germline, CDR1 is SGHVS, CDR2 FNYEAQ. The CDR3 is 15 residues long. V gave up 5 bases and J gave up 1 base, with 11 bases separating them. The DNA of the CDR3 is TGTGCCAGCAGCCCAGGGGATAAGAACACCGGGGAGCTGTTTTTT. Its translation is CASSPGDKNTGELFF.

This clonotype occurred a few times. The chain links TRBV9 to TRBJ2-3, with D tentatively TRBD1 (6 bases). Germline loops: CDR1 SGDLS, CDR2 YYNGEE. V shed 2 bases and J shed 2 bases, with 12 bases lying between them. The CDR3 runs to 15 residues. This chain's CDR3 is CASSVDGDITDTQYF. The CDR3 bases are TGTGCCAGCAGCGTTGATGGGGACATCACAGATACGCAGTATTTT.